The T cell receptor (beta chain) under discussion was sequenced for a study of blood T cell repertoires in COVID-19. Exposed participants encountered a COVID-19 case during the 2 weeks preceding study entry. Germline V lookup: CDR1 MNHNS, CDR2 SASEGT. V gave up 1 base and J gave up 4 bases, with 10 bases separating them. The CDR3 length is 14 residues. Here immunoSEQ multiplex PCR was the method, and the copy in TCRdb shows in-frame clones only, minus some. Here the sample spans some 150,000 clones, 80% to 85% being singletons. This TCR was sampled from a woman aged 45-59 years who had been exposed to COVID-19. The chain employs TRBV6-1 and TRBJ1-2; D not certain. Material: PBMCs or T cells enriched from blood (not recorded which). The CDR3 bases are TGTGCCAGCAGTGAAGGTGGCGGAATCTATGGCTACACCTTC. This encodes CASSEGGGIYGYTF.